These T cell receptor beta chains were read from a single sample in a study of blood T cell repertoires in COVID-19. Measured with immunoSEQ multiplex PCR; TCRdb has only the in-frame clones, and not every one. The sample has 35,000 to 40,000 clones, just under 75% seen once; the top ten hold over 9.5%. The sequenced sample consisted of peripheral blood. These TCRs come from a man between 70 and 80 years old with COVID-19, enrolled during active disease. Both conserved end residues are part of each CDR3. The D gene is left open where the match is weak. Expanded clones are given a class, and other clones once, few, many or no size at all.

>TRBD1|TRBV9|.|TRBJ2-1
TGTGCCAGCAGCCCGCCGTGGGACAGGGGCTACAATGAGCAGTTCTTC
CASSPPWDRGYNEQFF
>.|TRBV5-1|few|TRBJ2-7
TGCGCCAGCAGCTTGGAACCGGGACACCGCTACGAGCAGTACTTC
CASSLEPGHRYEQYF
>.|TRBV7-9|.|TRBJ2-7
TGTGCCAGCAGCTTCGTGTACGAGCAGTACTTC
CASSFVYEQYF
>TRBD1|TRBV4-2|once|TRBJ1-4
TGTGCCAGCAGCCAGTACACCGGGACAGGGAATGAAAAACTGTTTTTT
CASSQYTGTGNEKLFF
>.|TRBV5-1|.|TRBJ2-5
TGCGCCAGCAGCTTGGGAGGGCCTGGTATTGAGAGCCAGTACTTC
CASSLGGPGIESQYF
>.|TRBV5-1|.|TRBJ1-2
TGCGCCAGCAGCCTCATCGGCCTCTCTCGGGACGGGACAAATGGCTACACCTTC
CASSLIGLSRDGTNGYTF
>TRBD2|TRBV24-1|.|TRBJ2-1
TGTGCCACCAGCGATAGCGGGAGCTCCTACAATGAGCAGTTCTTC
CATSDSGSSYNEQFF
>TRBD1|TRBV28|.|TRBJ1-3
TGTGCCAGCAGTACAAGACAGGGCCCTGGAAACACCATATATTTT
CASSTRQGPGNTIYF
>TRBD1|TRBV5-1|.|TRBJ2-7
TGCGCCAGCAGCCGCACCTCGACAGGGACGGGTGAGCAGTACTTC
CASSRTSTGTGEQYF
>TRBD1|TRBV5-5|once|TRBJ2-7
TGTGCCAGTTGCCTTAGACAGGGGGCCTACGAGCAGTACTTC
CASCLRQGAYEQYF
>TRBD1|TRBV15|medium-sized|TRBJ1-2
TGTGCCACCAGACAGGGGGCGGACTATGGCTACACCTTC
CATRQGADYGYTF
>.|TRBV29-1|.|TRBJ1-1
TGCAGCGTTGAATCTAGGTCAGGGGCGGGGGGAGCTTTCTTT
CSVESRSGAGGAFF
>TRBD2|TRBV5-4|.|TRBJ2-7
TGTGCCAGCAGCTTGCCTAGCGGGAACTCCTACGAGCAGTACTTC
CASSLPSGNSYEQYF
>.|TRBV6-5|.|TRBJ1-2
TGTGCCAGCAGACAGGGTTTGTCAAACTATGGCTACACCTTC
CASRQGLSNYGYTF
>.|TRBV28|.|TRBJ1-1
TGTGCCAGCAGTCCTAGGACAGAAGCTTTCTTT
CASSPRTEAFF
>.|TRBV2|once|TRBJ2-1
.
CASSASGRGNEQFF
>.|TRBV30|few|TRBJ1-1
TGTGCCTGGAGTACAACAGGGAGCGTGAACACTGAAGCTTTCTTT
CAWSTTGSVNTEAFF
>.|TRBV5-1|.|TRBJ1-6
TGCGCCAGCAGCCCTCTGACAGATAATTCACCCCTCCACTTT
CASSPLTDNSPLHF
>TRBD1|TRBV3-1/TRBV3-2|.|TRBJ1-5
TGTGCCAGCAGCTCAGGGGGCTTCAGCAATCAGCCCCAGCATTTT
CASSSGGFSNQPQHF
>TRBD2|TRBV5-1|.|TRBJ2-7
TGCGCCAGCAGCTCCAAGACTAGCGGGAGTAAAGGGGGGTCCTACGAGCAGTACTTC
CASSSKTSGSKGGSYEQYF
>TRBD1|TRBV28|.|TRBJ2-1
TGTGCCAGCAATCGACAGGGTCGGCATGAGCAGTTCTTC
CASNRQGRHEQFF
>.|TRBV18|.|TRBJ1-2
TGTGCCAGCTCACCTTCCCCGGGTCCAAACTATGGCTACACCTTC
CASSPSPGPNYGYTF
>.|TRBV13|.|TRBJ2-1
TGTGCCAGCAGCGGAAGGGGGTCCGGGTACAATGAGCAGTTCTTC
CASSGRGSGYNEQFF
>TRBD1|TRBV27|.|TRBJ1-5
TGTGCCAGCAGGATAACCGGGACAGGGGGCTGGAATCAGCCCCAGCATTTT
CASRITGTGGWNQPQHF
>.|TRBV20-1|.|TRBJ2-5
TGCAGTGCTACGGAGGAGACCCAGTACTTC
CSATEETQYF
>TRBD1|TRBV28|once|TRBJ2-2
TGTGCCGTCGGACAGGGTAACACCGGGGAGCTGTTTTTT
CAVGQGNTGELFF
>.|TRBV2|.|TRBJ1-2
TGTGCCAGCAGTGAGCATAGCGACAACTATGGCTACACCTTC
CASSEHSDNYGYTF
>.|TRBV19|.|TRBJ1-1
TGTGCCAGTAGAATCGCCAGACAAGAAGCTTTCTTT
CASRIARQEAFF
>TRBD1|TRBV10-3|few|TRBJ1-1
TGTGCCATCAAGGCAGCGGGACAGGGCGAGTCTGAAGCTTTCTTT
CAIKAAGQGESEAFF
>TRBD2|TRBV6-6|few|TRBJ2-7
TGTGCCAGCAGCTGGGACTACTCCTACGAGCAGTACTTC
CASSWDYSYEQYF
>.|TRBV6-5|.|TRBJ2-7
TGTGCCAGCAGTTACAAAGAACAGGGCTACGAGCAGTACTTC
CASSYKEQGYEQYF
>.|TRBV5-1|.|TRBJ1-1
TGCGCCAGCAGCTTACGACAGACCCACACTGAAGCTTTCTTT
CASSLRQTHTEAFF
>.|TRBV7-9|.|TRBJ1-1
TGTGCCAGCAGCCCCGGACAGCTTATCTTGAACACTGAAGCTTTCTTT
CASSPGQLILNTEAFF
>TRBD1|TRBV9|.|TRBJ1-6
TGTGCCAGCAGCGTAGGACAGGGCCCGAATTCACCCCTCCACTTT
CASSVGQGPNSPLHF
>.|TRBV5-1|once|TRBJ1-4
TGCGCCAGCAGCCTAGGAGGATTTAATGAAAAACTGTTTTTT
CASSLGGFNEKLFF
>.|TRBV15|.|TRBJ1-6
TGTGCCACCAGCAGAGTGGGAATCGGAGGTCAGGCGCCCCTCCACTTT
CATSRVGIGGQAPLHF
>.|TRBV3-1/TRBV3-2|once|TRBJ2-3
TGTGCCAGCAGCCCTGGTTTAGCTAGCACAGATACGCAGTATTTT
CASSPGLASTDTQYF
>TRBD2|TRBV19|.|TRBJ2-7
TGTGCCAGTAGTCGGACTAGCGGGAGTTTCGACGAGCAGTACTTC
CASSRTSGSFDEQYF
>.|TRBV7-3|.|TRBJ1-6
TGTGCCAGCTCCGAGGGACATCCTAATTCACCCCTCCACTTT
CASSEGHPNSPLHF
>TRBD1|TRBV7-9|.|TRBJ1-1
TGTGCCAGCAGCTTACGGGAGGACAGGGAAGCTGAAGCTTTCTTT
CASSLREDREAEAFF
>.|TRBV2|.|TRBJ1-5
TGTGCCAGCACCCCCCGTGGGGCGAGCAATCAGCCCCAGCATTTT
CASTPRGASNQPQHF
>.|TRBV6-2/TRBV6-3|.|TRBJ1-2
TGTGCCAGCAGTTCCCTCCGAGAGGTGGGTACCTATGGCTACACCTTC
CASSSLREVGTYGYTF
>.|TRBV7-2|.|TRBJ2-2
TGTGCCAGCAGCGAACGGAGGGCCACCGGGGAGCTGTTTTTT
CASSERRATGELFF
>.|TRBV5-6|.|TRBJ2-1
TGTGCCAGCAGCTTTCAAAATGAGCAGTTCTTC
CASSFQNEQFF
>.|TRBV4-1|.|TRBJ1-1
TGCGCCAGCAGCCGATTTTCCCCGGACAGAAACACTGAAGCTTTCTTT
CASSRFSPDRNTEAFF
>.|TRBV20-1|.|TRBJ1-5
TGCAGTGCTAGTCGGAGCAATCAGCCCCAGCATTTT
CSASRSNQPQHF
>.|TRBV9|.|TRBJ1-1
TGTGCCAGCAGCGTAGATGGTGGCAGAGGGATTGAAGCTTTCTTT
CASSVDGGRGIEAFF
>TRBD1|TRBV24-1|.|TRBJ2-7
TGTGCCACCAGTGACCCCGGGACAGGGATTAAGGAGCAGTACTTC
CATSDPGTGIKEQYF
>.|TRBV14|.|TRBJ1-4
TGTGCCAGCAGCCAAGAACCCCCAGGCCAGCTTGGTGAAAAACTGTTTTTT
CASSQEPPGQLGEKLFF
>.|TRBV2|.|TRBJ1-3
TGTGCCAGCAGTACACACTCTGGAAACACCATATATTTT
CASSTHSGNTIYF
>.|TRBV28|.|TRBJ2-7
TGTGCCAGCAGGCTACAGGGAATTGGTTACGAGCAGTACTTC
CASRLQGIGYEQYF
>.|TRBV3-1/TRBV3-2|.|TRBJ2-7
TGTGCCAGCAGCCAAGGGGACGTCGGGAGCTACGAGCAGTACTTC
CASSQGDVGSYEQYF
>.|TRBV28|.|TRBJ1-6
TGTGCCAGCAGTCAGGGACACTCACCCCTCCACTTT
CASSQGHSPLHF
>TRBD2|TRBV3-1/TRBV3-2|few|TRBJ2-3
TGTGCCAGCAGCCAGGATAGCGGGGGCGCAGATACGCAGTATTTT
CASSQDSGGADTQYF
>.|TRBV12-3/TRBV12-4|.|TRBJ2-1
TGTGCCAGCAGTTCGTTTAGCGCCAATGAGCAGTTCTTC
CASSSFSANEQFF
>TRBD1|TRBV5-1|.|TRBJ2-1
TGCGCCAGCAGCCAGGGACAGGGCTACAATGAGCAGTTCTTC
CASSQGQGYNEQFF
>.|TRBV6-5|.|TRBJ1-4
TGTGCCAGCAGTTACGGGGGGGTGACCCCATGGGAAACACTGTTTTTT
CASSYGGVTPWETLFF
>.|TRBV21-1|.|TRBJ2-7
TGTGCCAGCAGCTGGGACAGGGGGCCACTCGAGCAGTACTTC
CASSWDRGPLEQYF
>TRBD2|TRBV3-1/TRBV3-2|.|TRBJ2-5
TGTGCCAGTAACGGGGGGGCCGAGGAGACCCAGTACTTC
CASNGGAEETQYF
>.|TRBV12-3/TRBV12-4|once|TRBJ2-2
TGTGCCAGCGGTAGAGGGCGGGAGCTGTTTTTT
CASGRGRELFF